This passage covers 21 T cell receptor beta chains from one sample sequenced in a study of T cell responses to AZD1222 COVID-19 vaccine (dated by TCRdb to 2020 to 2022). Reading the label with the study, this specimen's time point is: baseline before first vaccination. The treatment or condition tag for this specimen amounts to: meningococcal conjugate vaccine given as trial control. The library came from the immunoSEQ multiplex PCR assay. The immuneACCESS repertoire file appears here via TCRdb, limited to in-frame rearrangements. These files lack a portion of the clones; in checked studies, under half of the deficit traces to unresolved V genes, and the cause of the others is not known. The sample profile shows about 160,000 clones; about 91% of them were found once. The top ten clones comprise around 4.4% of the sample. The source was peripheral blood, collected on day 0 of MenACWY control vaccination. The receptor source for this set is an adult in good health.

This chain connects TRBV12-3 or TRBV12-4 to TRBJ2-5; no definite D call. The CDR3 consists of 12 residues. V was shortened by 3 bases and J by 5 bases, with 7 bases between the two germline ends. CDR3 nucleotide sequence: TGTGCCAGCAGTTTCCTGGCGGAGACCCAGTACTTC. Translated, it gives CASSFLAETQYF.

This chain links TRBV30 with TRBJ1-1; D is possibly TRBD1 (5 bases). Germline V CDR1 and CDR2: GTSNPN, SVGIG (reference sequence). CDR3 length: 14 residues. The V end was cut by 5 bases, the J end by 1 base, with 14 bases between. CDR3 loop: CAWDPGTKNTEAFF. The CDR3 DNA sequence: TGTGCCTGGGACCCCGGGACGAAGAACACTGAAGCTTTCTTT.

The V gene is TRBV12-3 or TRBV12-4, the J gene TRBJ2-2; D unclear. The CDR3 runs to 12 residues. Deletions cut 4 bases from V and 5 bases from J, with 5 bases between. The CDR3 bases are TGTGCCAGCAGTTCCTCTACCGGGGAGCTGTTTTTT. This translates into CASSSSTGELFF.

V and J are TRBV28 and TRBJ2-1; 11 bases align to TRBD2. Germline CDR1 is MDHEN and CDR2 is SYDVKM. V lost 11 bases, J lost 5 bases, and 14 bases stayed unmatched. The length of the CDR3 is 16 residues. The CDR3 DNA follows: TGTGCCGGAGCGAGGGTAGGACTAGCGGGTAACAATGAGCAGTTCTTC. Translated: CAGARVGLAGNNEQFF. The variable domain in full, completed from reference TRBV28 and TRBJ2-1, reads DVKVTQSSRYLVKRTGEKVFLECVQDMDHENMFWYRQDPGLGLRLIYFSYDVKMKEKGDIPEGYSVSREKKERFSLILESASTNQTSMYLCAGARVGLAGNNEQFFGPGTRLTVL.

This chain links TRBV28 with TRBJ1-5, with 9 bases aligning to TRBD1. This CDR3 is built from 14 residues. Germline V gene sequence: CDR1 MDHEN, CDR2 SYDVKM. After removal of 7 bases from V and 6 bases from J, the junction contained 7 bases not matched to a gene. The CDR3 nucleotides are TGTGCCAGCAAAGAGGGGACAGGGCTTCAGCCCCAGCATTTT. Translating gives CASKEGTGLQPQHF.

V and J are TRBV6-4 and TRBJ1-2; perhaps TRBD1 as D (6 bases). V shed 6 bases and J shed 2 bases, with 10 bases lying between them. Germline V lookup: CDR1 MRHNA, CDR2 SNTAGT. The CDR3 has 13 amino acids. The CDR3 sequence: CASSRGTNYGYTF. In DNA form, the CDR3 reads TGTGCCAGCAGCCGCGGGACAAACTATGGCTACACCTTC.

The CDR3 spells CASRPPTSGSYNEQFF. CDR3 DNA: TGTGCCAGCAGGCCTCCGACTAGCGGGAGTTACAATGAGCAGTTCTTC. The genes are TRBV13 and TRBJ2-1; TRBD2 agrees at 12 bases. The CDR3 covers 16 residues. The germline CDR1 and CDR2 sequences are PRHDT and FYEKMQ (reference sequence). V trimming: 6 bases; J trimming: 4 bases; junction bases outside the gene matches: 7.

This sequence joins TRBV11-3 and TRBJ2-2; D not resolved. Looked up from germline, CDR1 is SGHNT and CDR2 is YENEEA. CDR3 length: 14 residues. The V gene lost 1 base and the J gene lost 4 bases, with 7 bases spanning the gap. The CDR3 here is CASSLVSITGELFF. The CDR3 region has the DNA TGTGCCAGCAGCTTAGTTTCAATCACCGGGGAGCTGTTTTTT.

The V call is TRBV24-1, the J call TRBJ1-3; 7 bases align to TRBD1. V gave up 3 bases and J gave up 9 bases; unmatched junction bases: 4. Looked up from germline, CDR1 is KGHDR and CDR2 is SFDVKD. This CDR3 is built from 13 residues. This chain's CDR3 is CATSDRQGGTIYF. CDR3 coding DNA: TGTGCCACCAGTGATCGGCAGGGGGGCACCATATATTTT.

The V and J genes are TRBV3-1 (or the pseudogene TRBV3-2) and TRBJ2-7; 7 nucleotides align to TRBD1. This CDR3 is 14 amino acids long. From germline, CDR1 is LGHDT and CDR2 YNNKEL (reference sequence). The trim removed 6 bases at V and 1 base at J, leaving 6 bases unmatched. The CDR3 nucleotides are TGTGCCAGCAGTTTAAAGGGGGCTTCCTACGAGCAGTACTTC. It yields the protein CASSLKGASYEQYF.

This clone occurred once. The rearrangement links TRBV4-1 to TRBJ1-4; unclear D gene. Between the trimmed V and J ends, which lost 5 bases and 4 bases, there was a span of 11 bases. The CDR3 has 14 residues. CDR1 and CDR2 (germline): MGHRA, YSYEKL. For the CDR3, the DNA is TGCGCCAGCAGCGAGGCCGGGGATAATGAAAAACTGTTTTTT. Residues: CASSEAGDNEKLFF.

The CDR3 region is CASGHNDANQPQHF. The CDR3 DNA follows: TGTGCCAGCGGACATAACGACGCAAATCAGCCCCAGCATTTT. This chain connects TRBV6-6 to TRBJ1-5; a weak D match, TRBD1 (5 bases). The CDR3 is 14 amino acids. V was pared by 8 bases and J by 4 bases, with 15 bases between. Germline V lookup: CDR1 MNHNY, CDR2 SVGAGI (reference sequence).

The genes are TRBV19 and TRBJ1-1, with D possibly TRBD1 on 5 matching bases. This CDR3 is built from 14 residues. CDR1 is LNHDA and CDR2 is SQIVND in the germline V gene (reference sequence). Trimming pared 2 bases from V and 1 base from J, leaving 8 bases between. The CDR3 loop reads CASSIQGWNTEAFF. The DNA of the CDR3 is TGTGCCAGTAGTATACAGGGTTGGAACACTGAAGCTTTCTTT.

The CDR3 reads CASSRDSGTEAFF. The CDR3, as DNA: TGTGCCAGCAGCCGGGACAGCGGCACTGAAGCTTTCTTT. V and J are TRBV3-1 (or the pseudogene TRBV3-2) and TRBJ1-1, with 7 bases aligning to TRBD1. This CDR3 has 13 residues. Trimming at V came to 4 bases and at J to 4 bases, leaving 3 bases not matched to a gene. The germline gives CDR1 LGHDT, CDR2 YNNKEL (reference sequence).

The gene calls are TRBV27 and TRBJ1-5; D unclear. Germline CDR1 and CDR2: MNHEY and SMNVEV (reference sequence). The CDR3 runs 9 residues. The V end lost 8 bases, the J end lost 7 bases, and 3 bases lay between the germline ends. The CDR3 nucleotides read TGTGCCAGCGGGCAGCCCCAGCATTTT. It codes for CASGQPQHF.

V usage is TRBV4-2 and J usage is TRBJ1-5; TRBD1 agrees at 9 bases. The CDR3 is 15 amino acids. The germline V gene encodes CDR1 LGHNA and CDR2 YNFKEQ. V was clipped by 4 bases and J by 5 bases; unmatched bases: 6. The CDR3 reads CASSPRDRAHQPQHF. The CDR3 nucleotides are TGTGCCAGCAGCCCAAGGGACAGGGCCCATCAGCCCCAGCATTTT.

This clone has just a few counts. As DNA, the CDR3 is TGTGCCAGCAGCTTAGCTTCGAGCAACACCATATATTTT. This translates into CASSLASSNTIYF. The V and J genes are TRBV7-2 and TRBJ1-3; no definite D call. This CDR3 has 13 residues. V lost 0 bases and J lost 7, with 7 bases in between. The germline CDR1 and CDR2 sequences are SGHTA and FQGNSA.

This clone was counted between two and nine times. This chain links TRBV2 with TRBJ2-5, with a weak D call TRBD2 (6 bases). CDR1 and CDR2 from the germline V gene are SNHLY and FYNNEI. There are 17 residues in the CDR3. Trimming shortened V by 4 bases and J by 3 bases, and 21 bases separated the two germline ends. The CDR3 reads CASSVGGAGSGKETQYF. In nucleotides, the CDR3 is TGTGCCAGCAGTGTCGGCGGCGCGGGGTCGGGTAAAGAGACCCAGTACTTC.

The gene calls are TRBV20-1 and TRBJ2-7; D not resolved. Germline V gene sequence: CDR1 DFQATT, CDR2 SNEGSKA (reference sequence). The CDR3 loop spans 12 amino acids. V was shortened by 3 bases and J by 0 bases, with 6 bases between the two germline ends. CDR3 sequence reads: CSASEDSYEQYF. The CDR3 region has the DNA TGCAGTGCTAGTGAGGACTCCTACGAGCAGTACTTC.

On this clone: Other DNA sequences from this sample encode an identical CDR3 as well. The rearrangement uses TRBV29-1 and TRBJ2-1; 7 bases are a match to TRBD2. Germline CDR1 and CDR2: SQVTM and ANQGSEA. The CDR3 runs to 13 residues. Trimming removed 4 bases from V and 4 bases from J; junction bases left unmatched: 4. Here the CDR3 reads CSVALAAYNEQFF. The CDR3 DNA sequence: TGCAGCGTTGCTCTAGCGGCGTACAATGAGCAGTTCTTC.

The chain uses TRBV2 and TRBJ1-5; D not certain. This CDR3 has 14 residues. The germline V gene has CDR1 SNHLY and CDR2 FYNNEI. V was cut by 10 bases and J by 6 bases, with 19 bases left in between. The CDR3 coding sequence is TGTGCCACCCAGCGTGACTGGGGAAGTCAGCCCCAGCATTTT. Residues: CATQRDWGSQPQHF.